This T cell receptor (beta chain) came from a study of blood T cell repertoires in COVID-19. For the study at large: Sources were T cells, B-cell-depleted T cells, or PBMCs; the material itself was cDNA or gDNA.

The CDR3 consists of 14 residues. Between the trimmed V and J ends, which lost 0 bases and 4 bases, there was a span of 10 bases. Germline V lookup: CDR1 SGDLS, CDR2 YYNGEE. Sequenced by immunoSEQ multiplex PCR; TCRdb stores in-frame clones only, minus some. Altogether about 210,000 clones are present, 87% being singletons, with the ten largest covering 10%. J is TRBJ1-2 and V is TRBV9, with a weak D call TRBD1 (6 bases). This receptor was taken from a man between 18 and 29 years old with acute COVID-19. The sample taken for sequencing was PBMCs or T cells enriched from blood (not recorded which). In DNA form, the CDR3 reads TGTGCCAGCAGCGTAGCAGGGGAGAGCTATGGCTACACCTTC. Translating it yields CASSVAGESYGYTF. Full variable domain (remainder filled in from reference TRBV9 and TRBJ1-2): DSGVTQTPKHLITATGQRVTLRCSPRSGDLSVYWYQQSLDQGLQFLIQYYNGEERAKGNILERFSAQQFPDLHSELNLSSLELGDSALYFCASSVAGESYGYTFGSGTRLTVV.